This entry is about one TCR beta chain. No antigen is known for it. The data are from a study of T cell responses to AZD1222 COVID-19 vaccine. Study-wide results and caveats: Every sample of the repertoires postdated the peak T cell response. There were mostly white British donors and more females than males, and clonal diversity was possibly underestimated.

V dropped 0 bases and J dropped 8 bases, with 8 bases sitting between them. Germline V gives CDR1 MGHDK, CDR2 SYGVNS. The CDR3 is made up of 13 amino acids. Profiling relied on immunoSEQ multiplex PCR, and the TCRdb table lists in-frame clones only, not all of them. The sample records approximately 300,000 clones, approximately 94% being singletons. The receptor was derived from an adult who received the AZD1222 COVID-19 vaccine. Specimen: peripheral blood, collected 28 days after the second AZD1222 dose. V gene TRBV25-1 combines with J gene TRBJ1-3; unclear D gene. CDR3 coding DNA: TGTGCCAGCAGTGAATACGGGTCCGACACCATATATTTT. Translated: CASSEYGSDTIYF.